This T cell receptor (beta chain) was sequenced in a study of cytomegalovirus exposure and HLA in healthy donors. Study-wide background: Earlier sequencing of 150 million to 200 million T cells yielded around 100 million unique TCR beta sequences.

V lost 2 bases to trimming and J lost 1 base; unmatched junction nucleotides: 4. This CDR3 is built from 16 residues. Germline V CDR1 and CDR2: KGHSH, LQKENI. In regard to this clone: Its antigen is currently unknown.

The study ran its PCR with 60 Vbeta and 13 Jbeta primers. Profiled with immunoSEQ multiplex PCR; TCRdb holds only in-frame clones, not every one. The profile shows more than 150,000 clones, around four fifths of them singletons. Study conclusions and caveats: A later analysis appeared to link common viral pathogens to several of the most significant clusters. There was a cluster of highly shared sequence variants that was likely a sequencing artifact. Presence/absence results assume similar sequencing depth per donor, which may not hold.

The sequence was collected from a man between 18 and 35 years old in good health and CMV-seronegative. Sequencing used PBMCs. The chain recombines TRBV18 with TRBJ2-3; 9 bases line up with TRBD1. The CDR3 is CASSPRGQGGTDTQYF. The CDR3 DNA sequence: TGTGCCAGCTCACCAAGGGGACAGGGAGGCACAGATACGCAGTATTTT.